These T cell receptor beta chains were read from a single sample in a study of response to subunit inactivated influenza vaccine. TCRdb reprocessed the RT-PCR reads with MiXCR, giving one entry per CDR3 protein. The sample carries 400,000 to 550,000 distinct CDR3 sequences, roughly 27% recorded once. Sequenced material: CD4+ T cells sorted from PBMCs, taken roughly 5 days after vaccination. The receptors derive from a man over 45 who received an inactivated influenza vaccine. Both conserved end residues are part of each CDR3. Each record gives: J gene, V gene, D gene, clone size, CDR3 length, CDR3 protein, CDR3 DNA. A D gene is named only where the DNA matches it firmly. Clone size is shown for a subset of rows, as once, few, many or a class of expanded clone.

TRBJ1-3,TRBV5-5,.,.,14,CASSLYRGGNTIYF,TGTGCCAGCAGCCTGTACAGAGGGGGGAACACCATATATTTT
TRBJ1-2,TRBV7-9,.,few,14,CASSSGSLNYGYTF,TGTGCCAGCAGCTCAGGGTCCCTAAACTATGGCTACACCTTC
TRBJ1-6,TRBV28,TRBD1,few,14,CASGTVLFNSPLHF,TGTGCCAGCGGGACAGTTTTGTTCAATTCACCCCTCCACTTT
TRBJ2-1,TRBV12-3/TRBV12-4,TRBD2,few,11,CASTSAGGPVF,TGTGCCAGCACATCGGCGGGGGGGCCAGTCTTC
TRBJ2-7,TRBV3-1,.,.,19,CASSHGVTGYSLLSYEQYF,TGTGCCAGCAGCCATGGGGTGACAGGATACTCCCTCCTTTCCTACGAGCAGTACTTC
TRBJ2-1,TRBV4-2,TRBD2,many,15,CASSQGAGGRNEQFF,TGTGCCAGCAGCCAAGGTGCGGGAGGTCGAAATGAGCAGTTCTTC
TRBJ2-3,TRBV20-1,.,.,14,CSANRQGPADTQYF,TGCAGTGCCAATAGGCAGGGACCGGCAGATACGCAGTATTTT
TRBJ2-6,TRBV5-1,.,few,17,CASSLSGAPRGANVLTF,TGCGCCAGCAGCTTGTCGGGGGCGCCGAGGGGGGCCAACGTCCTGACTTTC
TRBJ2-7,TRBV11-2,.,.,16,CASSSLYRVDSYEQYF,TGTGCCAGCAGCTCGCTATACAGGGTAGACTCCTACGAGCAGTACTTC
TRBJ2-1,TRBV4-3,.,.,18,CASSHLRGISGFYNEQFF,TGCGCCAGCAGCCATCTCCGTGGTATTAGCGGTTTCTACAATGAGCAGTTCTTC
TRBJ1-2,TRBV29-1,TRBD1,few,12,CSARSGGEGYTF,TGCAGCGCCAGGTCAGGGGGAGAAGGCTACACCTTC
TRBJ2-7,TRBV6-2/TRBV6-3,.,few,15,CASSYGGELLYEQYF,TGTGCCAGCAGTTACGGCGGTGAACTTCTCTACGAGCAGTACTTC
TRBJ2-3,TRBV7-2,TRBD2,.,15,CASSLASGIADTQYF,TGTGCCAGCAGCTTAGCTAGCGGGATCGCAGATACGCAGTATTTT
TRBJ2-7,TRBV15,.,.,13,CATSREGWDEQYF,TGTGCCACCAGCAGAGAGGGTTGGGACGAGCAGTACTTC
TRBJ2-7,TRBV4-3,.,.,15,CASSQDKLSSYEQYF,TGCGCCAGCAGCCAAGATAAGCTGAGCTCCTACGAGCAGTACTTC
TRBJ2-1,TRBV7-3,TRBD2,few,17,CASSLRGLASGHNEQFF,TGTGCCAGCAGCTTAAGGGGACTAGCGTCCGGACACAATGAGCAGTTCTTC
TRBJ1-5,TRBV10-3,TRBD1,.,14,CAISRDRDNQPQHF,TGTGCCATCAGCCGGGACAGGGACAATCAGCCCCAGCATTTT
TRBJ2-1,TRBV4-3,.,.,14,CASSQVNSASEQFF,TGCGCCAGCAGCCAAGTTAATTCGGCGAGTGAGCAGTTCTTC
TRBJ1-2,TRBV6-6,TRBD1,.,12,CASDSGGSGYTF,TGTGCCAGCGACTCAGGGGGATCTGGCTACACCTTC
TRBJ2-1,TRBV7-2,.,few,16,CASSSQGGRFYNEQFF,TGTGCCAGCAGCTCTCAAGGGGGGAGGTTCTACAATGAGCAGTTCTTC
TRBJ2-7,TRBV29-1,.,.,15,CSVMLASASSYEQYF,TGCAGCGTTATGTTGGCTAGCGCCTCCTCCTACGAGCAGTACTTC
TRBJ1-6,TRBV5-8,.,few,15,CASSLGTRYNSPLHF,TGTGCCAGCAGCTTGGGGACCAGGTATAATTCACCCCTCCACTTT
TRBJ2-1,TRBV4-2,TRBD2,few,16,CASSQDVGLAGTLRVF,TGTGCCAGCAGCCAAGACGTTGGCCTAGCGGGAACGTTAAGGGTCTTC
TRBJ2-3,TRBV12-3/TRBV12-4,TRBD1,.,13,CASNYDRGGTQYF,TGTGCCAGTAACTACGACAGGGGCGGTACGCAGTATTTT
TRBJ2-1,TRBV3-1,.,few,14,CASSQVRLSNEQFF,TGTGCCAGCAGCCAAGTACGCCTCTCGAATGAGCAGTTCTTC
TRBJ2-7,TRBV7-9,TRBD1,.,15,CASSLRAGGSYEQYF,TGTGCCAGCAGCCTTAGGGCAGGGGGCTCTTACGAGCAGTACTTC